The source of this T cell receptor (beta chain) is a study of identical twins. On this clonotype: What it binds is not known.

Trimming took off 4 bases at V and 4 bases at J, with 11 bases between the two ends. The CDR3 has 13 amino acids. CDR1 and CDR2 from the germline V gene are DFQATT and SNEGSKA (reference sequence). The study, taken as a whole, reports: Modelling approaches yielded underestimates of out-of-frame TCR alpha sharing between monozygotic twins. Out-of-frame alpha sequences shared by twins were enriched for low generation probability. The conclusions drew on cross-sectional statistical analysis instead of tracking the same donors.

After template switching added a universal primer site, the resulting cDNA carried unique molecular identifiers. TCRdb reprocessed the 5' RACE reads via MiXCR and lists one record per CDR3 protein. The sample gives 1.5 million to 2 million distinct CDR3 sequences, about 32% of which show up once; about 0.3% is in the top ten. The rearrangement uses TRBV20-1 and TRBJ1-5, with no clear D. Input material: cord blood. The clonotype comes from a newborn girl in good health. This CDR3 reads CSANNSKNQPQHF. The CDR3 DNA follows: TGCAGTGCTAATAACAGCAAGAATCAGCCCCAGCATTTT.